The 28 T cell receptor beta chains reported below all come from one sample, sequenced in a study of OX40 agonist ivuxolimab in advanced cancers. Only in-frame clones appear in the TCRdb table, and some are missing; sequencing was by immunoSEQ multiplex PCR. The repertoire holds 55,000 to 60,000 clones, with approximately 88% as singletons. The sequences come from CD4+ or CD8+ T cells sorted from blood, collected in a trial of the OX40 agonist ivuxolimab. These receptors were obtained from an adult with an advanced solid tumor such as melanoma, head and neck, liver or kidney cancer.

The V gene is TRBV28, the J gene TRBJ1-3, with TRBD1 matching over 9 bases. The CDR3 runs to 15 residues. The V gene's germline CDR1 is MDHEN and CDR2 SYDVKM. V shed 4 bases and J 2 bases; nucleotides not matched to a gene: 3. CDR3 in DNA: TGTGCCAGCAGTTCCGGGACAGGGACTGGAAACACCATATATTTT. This translates into CASSSGTGTGNTIYF. Complete variable domain (other parts from reference TRBV28 and TRBJ1-3): DVKVTQSSRYLVKRTGEKVFLECVQDMDHENMFWYRQDPGLGLRLIYFSYDVKMKEKGDIPEGYSVSREKKERFSLILESASTNQTSMYLCASSSGTGTGNTIYFGEGSWLTVV.

The rearrangement links TRBV29-1 to TRBJ2-2, with D possibly TRBD1 on 6 matching bases. The CDR3 has 11 amino acids. Germline values: CDR1 SQVTM, CDR2 ANQGSEA. Trimming shortened V by 7 bases and J by 6 bases, and 9 bases separated the two germline ends. The CDR3 is CSGGQPGELFF. The CDR3 bases are TGCAGCGGGGGACAACCCGGGGAGCTGTTTTTT.

This clone appeared once. In DNA, the CDR3 is TGTGCCAGTGATCCGGGATCAACTGACGAGCAGTACTTC. It is translated as CASDPGSTDEQYF. The chain uses TRBV6-6 and TRBJ2-7; possible D gene TRBD2, 5 bases. Germline V CDR1 and CDR2: MNHNY, SVGAGI (reference sequence). This CDR3 spans 13 amino acids. Trimming took off 9 bases at V and 5 bases at J, with 17 bases between the two ends.

The rearrangement uses TRBV7-9 and TRBJ1-2; D remains unclear. V was pared by 1 base and J by 4 bases, with 7 bases between. Germline V gene sequence: CDR1 SEHNR, CDR2 FQNEAQ (reference sequence). The CDR3 length is 13 residues. This chain's CDR3 is CASSLDPVYGYTF. Here the CDR3 DNA reads TGTGCCAGCAGCTTAGACCCCGTCTATGGCTACACCTTC.

The chain uses TRBV6-5 and TRBJ1-2, with D perhaps matching TRBD1 (5 bases). V was pared by 5 bases and J by 0 bases, with 10 bases between. Germline loops: CDR1 MNHEY, CDR2 SVGAGI. The CDR3 spans 14 residues. In DNA form, the CDR3 reads TGTGCCAGCAGTCCTTCGACAGCTAACTATGGCTACACCTTC. Translation gives CASSPSTANYGYTF.

The chain links TRBV5-1 to TRBJ2-3, with 11 bases aligning to TRBD2. Trimming removed 1 base from V and 4 bases from J; junction bases left unmatched: 5. CDR3 length: 16 residues. In germline, CDR1 is SGHRS, CDR2 YFSETQ. DNA for the CDR3: TGCGCCAGCAGCTTGACGACTAGCGGGACGGCAGATACGCAGTATTTT. Translating it yields CASSLTTSGTADTQYF. The entire variable domain, with the rest obtained from reference TRBV5-1 and TRBJ2-3, is as follows: KAGVTQTPRYLIKTRGQQVTLSCSPISGHRSVSWYQQTPGQGLQFLFEYFSETQRNKGNFPGRFSGRQFSNSRSEMNVSTLELGDSALYLCASSLTTSGTADTQYFGPGTRLTVL.

The chain recombines TRBV2 with TRBJ1-2; no definite D call. Looked up from germline, CDR1 is SNHLY and CDR2 is FYNNEI. The CDR3 runs to 14 residues. Trimming pared 7 bases from V and 2 bases from J, leaving 14 bases between. This CDR3 reads CASTEHSQNYGYTF. The CDR3 coding sequence is TGTGCCAGCACCGAACACAGTCAGAACTATGGCTACACCTTC.

CDR3 nucleotides: TGTGCCTGGAGTATCGGAAACACCATATATTTT. Translating gives CAWSIGNTIYF. The rearrangement uses TRBV30 and TRBJ1-3, with no clear D. Trimming took 2 bases from V and 4 from J, leaving 3 bases between them. Germline values: CDR1 GTSNPN, CDR2 SVGIG (reference sequence). The CDR3 is made up of 11 amino acids.

This clone was picked up one time. The chain joins TRBV28 to TRBJ2-1; no clear D. The CDR3 is made up of 13 amino acids. The germline gives CDR1 MDHEN, CDR2 SYDVKM. V lost 5 bases and J 10 bases, leaving 15 bases between the germline ends. The CDR3 DNA follows: TGTGCCAGCAGTCCAACCCAACCCGACGAGCAGTTCTTC. It encodes CASSPTQPDEQFF.

Comment on this clone: An end of the junction does not agree with germline; a read error may underlie this. V usage is TRBV7-7 and J usage is TRBJ2-1; possibly TRBD2 for D (7 bases). Germline CDR1 SSHAT, CDR2 FNYEAQ (reference sequence). This CDR3 is built from 15 residues. This CDR3 reads CASSLVQGGGNEQFF. In DNA form, the CDR3 reads TGTGCTAGCAGCTTAGTTCAGGGAGGGGGCAATGAGCAGTTCTTC.

The chain has TRBV28 and TRBJ1-2; a possible D gene is TRBD1 (6 bases). The germline V gene has CDR1 MDHEN and CDR2 SYDVKM. This CDR3 comprises 15 residues. Trimming stripped 6 bases from V and 0 bases from J, with 14 bases between. In DNA, the CDR3 is TGTGCCAGCAGCTGGGGGGGCCGAACTAACTATGGCTACACCTTC. Protein product: CASSWGGRTNYGYTF.

V is TRBV27 and J is TRBJ2-7, with TRBD1 matching 10 bases. The CDR3 extends over 16 amino acids. From germline, CDR1 is MNHEY and CDR2 SMNVEV (reference sequence). J was trimmed by 3 bases and V by 0 bases; bases with no gene match: 5. CDR3 DNA: TGTGCCAGCAGTTTATCCGGCGGGACAGGGGTCTACGAGCAGTACTTC. Translation: CASSLSGGTGVYEQYF.

V usage is TRBV6-1 and J usage is TRBJ2-7, with 12 positions matching TRBD2. V gave up 6 bases and J gave up 6 bases; unmatched junction bases: 3. CDR1 is MNHNS, CDR2 SASEGT, per germline. The CDR3 spans 13 residues. CDR3 protein: CASRPTSGGEQYF. CDR3 in DNA: TGTGCCAGCAGGCCGACTAGCGGGGGCGAGCAGTACTTC.

The V call is TRBV5-1, the J call TRBJ1-5; 8 bases map to TRBD1. Trimming cost V 4 bases and J 0 bases; bases outside gene matches: 3. From germline, CDR1 is SGHRS and CDR2 YFSETQ. CDR3 length equals 15 residues. Here the CDR3 DNA reads TGCGCCAGCAGCGGGGACAGGTATAGCAATCAGCCCCAGCATTTT. As protein: CASSGDRYSNQPQHF.

V is TRBV10-2 and J is TRBJ1-1; D not certain. The CDR3 runs to 13 residues. Trimming removed 4 bases at V and 4 bases at J, with 10 bases between. From germline, CDR1 is WSHSY and CDR2 SAAADI. CDR3 sequence reads: CASSAVMGTEAFF. As DNA, the CDR3 is TGCGCCAGCAGTGCGGTAATGGGCACTGAAGCTTTCTTT.

This clone occurred once. The chain recombines TRBV30 with TRBJ1-4, with a possible D match to TRBD1 (5 bases). Trimming removed 3 bases from V and 5 bases from J, with 13 bases in between. The CDR3 runs to 14 residues. The germline V gene encodes CDR1 GTSNPN and CDR2 SVGIG (reference sequence). CDR3 coding DNA: TGTGCCTGGAGCATGGACACTAGAAATGAAAAACTGTTTTTT. As protein: CAWSMDTRNEKLFF. The full variable domain, rest sourced from reference TRBV30 and TRBJ1-4, is SQTIHQWPATLVQPVGSPLSLECTVEGTSNPNLYWYRQAAGRGLQLLFYSVGIGQISSEVPQNLSASRPQDRQFILSSKKLLLSDSGFYLCAWSMDTRNEKLFFGSGTQLSVL.

This clone was observed a single time. J is TRBJ2-3 and V is TRBV30; tentatively, D is TRBD2 (5 bases). The CDR3 covers 14 residues. The V and J ends lost 1 base and 2 bases respectively, with 10 bases between them. The germline V gene encodes CDR1 GTSNPN and CDR2 SVGIG (reference sequence). The CDR3 DNA is TGTGCCTGGAGTGCCGGACTTATCACAGATACGCAGTATTTT. This gives the protein CAWSAGLITDTQYF.

The chain combines TRBV20-1 with TRBJ1-3, with D hard to call. Germline V lookup: CDR1 DFQATT, CDR2 SNEGSKA (reference sequence). This CDR3 spans 11 amino acids. Between the trimmed V and J ends, which lost 2 bases and 4 bases, there was a span of 3 bases. This chain's CDR3 is CSARYGNTIYF. Here the CDR3 DNA reads TGCAGTGCTAGATACGGAAACACCATATATTTT.

V is TRBV11-2 and J is TRBJ1-1, with 10 positions matching TRBD1. Germline lookup yields CDR1 SGHAT and CDR2 FQNNGV. J was trimmed by 11 bases and V by 1 base; bases with no gene match: 7. The CDR3 extends over 14 amino acids. CDR3 protein: CASSLGPTGGAAFF. In DNA, the CDR3 is TGTGCCAGCAGCTTAGGGCCGACAGGGGGCGCGGCTTTCTTT.

J is TRBJ1-4 and V is TRBV5-1, with 11 positions matching TRBD1. J lost 7 bases, V lost 4 bases, and 3 bases had no gene match. The CDR3 is 14 amino acids. Germline assignment: CDR1 SGHRS and CDR2 YFSETQ. CDR3 loop: CASSVGQGVEKLFF. CDR3 in DNA: TGCGCCAGCAGCGTGGGACAGGGGGTTGAAAAACTGTTTTTT.

As regards this clone: A read error may produce the germline difference seen at one junction end. The V gene is TRBV7-7, the J gene TRBJ1-4; a possible D gene is TRBD1 (6 bases). Germline assignment: CDR1 SSHAT and CDR2 FNYEAQ (reference sequence). This CDR3 region has 14 residues. The CDR3, as DNA: TGTGCTAGCAGCTTGGGGGGCACTAATGAAAAACTGTTTTTT. As protein: CASSLGGTNEKLFF. The full variable domain, with the rest looked up from reference TRBV7-7 and TRBJ1-4, is GAGVSQSPRYKVTKRGQDVTLRCDPISSHATLYWYQQALGQGPEFLTYFNYEAQPDKSGLPSDRFSAERPEGSISTLTIQRTEQRDSAMYRCASSLGGTNEKLFFGSGTQLSVL.

The chain uses TRBV10-3 and TRBJ2-1; TRBD2 is a possible D gene (5 bases). Trimming removed 0 bases from V and 0 bases from J, with 12 bases in between. Germline CDR1 and CDR2: ENHRY and SYGVKD. The CDR3 length is 17 residues. The CDR3 sequence: CAISESERTSSYNEQFF. The CDR3 nucleotides are TGTGCCATCAGTGAGTCTGAGCGTACTAGCTCCTACAATGAGCAGTTCTTC.

This sequence joins TRBV18 and TRBJ2-7; possibly TRBD1 or TRBD2 for D (5 bases each). Deletions cut 0 bases from V and 5 bases from J, with 14 bases between. The CDR3 runs 15 residues. Germline assignment: CDR1 KGHSH and CDR2 LQKENI. CDR3 loop: CASSPPGTEPDEQYF. In DNA form, the CDR3 reads TGTGCCAGCTCACCACCTGGGACGGAGCCTGACGAGCAGTACTTC.

The chain links TRBV28 to TRBJ2-2, with TRBD2 identical over 8 bases. CDR1 MDHEN and CDR2 SYDVKM come from the germline V gene. This CDR3 has 16 residues. V dropped 5 bases and J dropped 4; count of bases not matched to a gene: 9. The CDR3 here is CASSTPGLGVTGELFF. DNA of the CDR3: TGTGCCAGCAGTACTCCGGGACTAGGAGTCACCGGGGAGCTGTTTTTT.

CDR3 in amino acids: CASSTPGQGVNEQYF. CDR3 DNA: TGTGCCAGCAGTACCCCAGGACAGGGGGTCAACGAGCAGTACTTC. The chain is built from TRBV28 and TRBJ2-7; 10 bases are a match to TRBD1. Germline CDR1 is MDHEN and CDR2 is SYDVKM. The V gene end was trimmed by 5 bases and the J gene end by 5 bases; junction bases not matched to a gene: 9. There are 15 residues in the CDR3.

This chain links TRBV7-9 with TRBJ1-1, with 7 bases lining up with TRBD1. Germline loops: CDR1 SEHNR, CDR2 FQNEAQ (reference sequence). This CDR3 is built from 14 residues. V gave up 5 bases and J gave up 2 bases; unmatched junction bases: 5. CDR3 nucleotide sequence: TGTGCCAGCAGCACCGGGACAGAAAACACTGAAGCTTTCTTT. This codes for CASSTGTENTEAFF.

Only one count was recorded for this clone. This chain connects TRBV28 to TRBJ2-7, with a possible D match to TRBD2 (6 bases). The V end was cut by 5 bases, the J end by 6 bases, with 17 bases between. Germline-derived CDR1 and CDR2 are MDHEN and SYDVKM. The CDR3 is 14 amino acids. The CDR3 DNA is TGTGCCAGCAGTAGTTTGGAATGGGGAGGCGAGCAGTACTTC. It codes for CASSSLEWGGEQYF.

This clone came up a few times. This chain joins TRBV2 and TRBJ2-2; a possible D gene is TRBD1 (6 bases). The germline V and J ends were trimmed by 2 bases and 7 bases, with 11 bases remaining between them. Germline loops: CDR1 SNHLY, CDR2 FYNNEI. The CDR3 totals 14 residues. CDR3 in amino acids: CASSENRVVGELFF. CDR3 in DNA: TGTGCCAGCAGTGAAAACAGGGTTGTCGGGGAGCTGTTTTTT.